The 12 T cell receptor beta chains below come from one sample, sequenced in a study of blood T cells in healthy people across ages. With a J-beta primer mix and a sample-barcoded 5' primer, a second PCR ran roughly 7 to 11 cycles. MiXCR, applied by TCRdb to the 5' RACE reads, yields one record per CDR3 protein. The table lists fewer than 700,000 distinct CDR3 sequences, roughly 43% of them singletons. Sequencing used blood. These receptors all come from an elderly man in good health.

This sequence joins TRBV25-1 and TRBJ2-7; 8 bases fit TRBD2. This CDR3 has 15 amino acids. Germline CDR1 and CDR2: MGHDK and SYGVNS. J gave up 6 bases and V 0 bases, and 7 bases lay outside the gene matches. CDR3 loop: CASSEYSGTRTEQYF. As DNA, the CDR3 is TGTGCCAGCAGTGAATATTCCGGGACTAGAACCGAGCAGTACTTC.

V usage is TRBV9 and J usage is TRBJ2-1, with D tentatively TRBD2 (6 bases). This CDR3 spans 13 amino acids. CDR1 SGDLS and CDR2 YYNGEE come from the germline V gene. The V end was cut by 4 bases, the J end by 9 bases, with 14 bases between. The DNA for the CDR3 is TGTGCCAGCAGCCCGACTAGGGACCCTGAGCAGTTCTTC. Its translation is CASSPTRDPEQFF.

The sample holds a few counts of this clonotype. The rearrangement joins TRBV24-1 to TRBJ2-1, with D unresolved. The CDR3 loop spans 13 amino acids. Trimming took 4 bases from V and 4 from J, leaving 7 bases between them. The germline CDR1 and CDR2 sequences are KGHDR and SFDVKD. CDR3 sequence: CATSDQKYNEQFF. The CDR3 DNA follows: TGTGCCACCAGTGACCAAAAATACAATGAGCAGTTCTTC.

This clonotype has at least ten counts. The V call is TRBV29-1, the J call TRBJ2-7, with 8 bases lining up with TRBD2. Germline CDR1 SQVTM, CDR2 ANQGSEA. V shed 5 bases, J shed 3 bases, and the junction held 6 bases outside the gene matches. The CDR3 extends over 13 amino acids. The CDR3 protein is CSVKPGLGYEQYF. The CDR3 region has the DNA TGCAGCGTTAAGCCGGGACTAGGCTACGAGCAGTACTTC.

In its sample, this clonotype was seen a few times. This chain links TRBV7-9 with TRBJ2-4; D perhaps matches TRBD1 (5 bases). The CDR3 loop spans 14 amino acids. V lost 9 bases, J lost 3 bases, and 15 bases lay in between. CDR1 is SEHNR and CDR2 is FQNEAQ in the germline V gene (reference sequence). CDR3 DNA: TGTGCCAGTGGATGGGGCCTCGTCAAAAACATTCAGTACTTC. As protein: CASGWGLVKNIQYF.

The chain recombines TRBV7-2 with TRBJ1-6; 9 bases are shared with TRBD1. Germline V gene data show CDR1 as SGHTA and CDR2 as FQGNSA. The J segment lost 7 bases and the V segment lost 3 bases, leaving 4 bases of the junction unmatched. The CDR3 spans 15 residues. The CDR3 DNA reads as TGTGCCAGCAGCTTGGGGGACAGGGAGAATTCACCCCTCCACTTT. It translates to CASSLGDRENSPLHF.

The V and J genes are TRBV6-5 and TRBJ2-4; 9 bases match TRBD2. The DNA end is a closer match to TRBJ2-7, so the J assignment may be wrong. The CDR3 extends over 14 amino acids. The germline V gene has CDR1 MNHEY and CDR2 SVGAGI. DNA of the CDR3: TGTGCCAGCAGAAGAGGTAGCGGGAGTACCGAGCAGTACTTC. It encodes CASRRGSGSTEQYF.

This clonotype has just a few counts. The chain links TRBV20-1 to TRBJ1-6, with TRBD1 as a possible D gene (5 bases). Per the germline V gene, CDR1 is DFQATT and CDR2 is SNEGSKA (reference sequence). The germline V and J ends were trimmed by 3 bases and 10 bases, with 13 bases remaining between them. This CDR3 is 13 amino acids long. The CDR3 protein is CSASGGVKSPLHF. The DNA for the CDR3 is TGCAGTGCTAGCGGAGGGGTAAAATCACCCCTCCACTTT.

The chain has TRBV12-3 or TRBV12-4 and TRBJ2-1, with D perhaps matching TRBD1 (5 bases). Between the trimmed V and J ends, which lost 8 bases and 4 bases, there was a span of 15 bases. The CDR3 has 14 residues. CDR3 coding DNA: TGTGCCAGCGAGTCAGGGTCGTCATACAATGAGCAGTTCTTC. Amino acid sequence: CASESGSSYNEQFF.

As DNA, the CDR3 is TGTGCCAGCAGTTACCGGGACTCTGACTACGAGCAGTACTTC. This gives the protein CASSYRDSDYEQYF. This chain joins TRBV6-5 and TRBJ2-7; possibly TRBD2 for D (6 bases). With 2 bases removed from V and 3 bases from J, the gap between germline ends came to 11 bases. The length of the CDR3 is 14 residues. Germline CDR1 MNHEY, CDR2 SVGAGI.

This clonotype has at least ten counts. J is TRBJ2-1 and V is TRBV6-5; TRBD1 or TRBD2 may be the D gene (5 bases each). V lost 0 bases to trimming and J lost 0 bases, with 9 bases between them. This CDR3 is 16 amino acids long. Germline-derived CDR1 and CDR2 are MNHEY and SVGAGI. The CDR3 spells CASSYSWGSSYNEQFF. The CDR3 nucleotides are TGTGCCAGCAGTTACTCTTGGGGGAGCTCCTACAATGAGCAGTTCTTC.

This chain links TRBV7-3 with TRBJ2-5; D is perhaps TRBD1 or TRBD2 (5 bases each). Germline V gives CDR1 SGHTA, CDR2 FQGTGA. Trimming took 4 bases from V and 0 from J, leaving 15 bases between them. CDR3 length equals 16 residues. CDR3 region: CASSSRGTGNQETQYF. The CDR3 nucleotides are TGTGCCAGCAGCTCAAGGGGAACCGGGAACCAAGAGACCCAGTACTTC.